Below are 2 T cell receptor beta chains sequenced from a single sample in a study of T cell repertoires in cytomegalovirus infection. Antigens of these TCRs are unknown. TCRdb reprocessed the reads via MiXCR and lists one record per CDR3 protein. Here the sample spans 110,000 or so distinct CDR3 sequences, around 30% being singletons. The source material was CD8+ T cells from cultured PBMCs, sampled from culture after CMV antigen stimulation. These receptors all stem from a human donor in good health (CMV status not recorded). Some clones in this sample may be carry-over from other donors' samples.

The CDR3 DNA follows: TGCGCCAGCAGCTCTGAGACAGGGTATTCCTACAATGAGCAGTTCTTC. Protein sequence: CASSSETGYSYNEQFF. The chain has TRBV5-1 and TRBJ2-1, with 7 positions matching TRBD1. CDR3 length equals 16 residues. Germline V CDR1 and CDR2: SGHRS, YFSETQ. With 3 bases clipped from V and 1 base from J, the junction kept 7 bases outside the gene matches.

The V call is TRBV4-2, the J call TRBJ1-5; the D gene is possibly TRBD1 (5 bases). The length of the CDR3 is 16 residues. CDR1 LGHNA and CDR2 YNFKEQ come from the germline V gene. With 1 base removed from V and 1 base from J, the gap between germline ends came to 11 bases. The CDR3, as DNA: TGTGCCAGCAGCCAAGTCTCATCAGGGAGCAATCAGCCCCAGCATTTT. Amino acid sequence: CASSQVSSGSNQPQHF.